These 24 T cell receptor beta chains originate from one sample sequenced in a study of shared clonotypes between healthy human individuals. The method was immunoSEQ multiplex PCR; TCRdb's version includes in-frame clones alone and lacks a portion of them. The table includes a few hundred thousand clones, roughly 85% detected once. The sequenced sample consisted of PBMCs. These receptors all stem from a woman between 40 and 50 years old in good health. Some clones in this sample may be carry-over from other donors' samples.

The rearrangement uses TRBV30 and TRBJ2-2; 7 bases are a match to TRBD1. CDR3 length: 16 residues. Per the germline V gene, CDR1 is GTSNPN and CDR2 is SVGIG (reference sequence). After removal of 0 bases from V and 4 bases from J, the junction contained 8 bases not matched to a gene. The CDR3 sequence is CAWSVIGGNPTGELFF. CDR3 DNA sequence: TGTGCCTGGAGTGTAATAGGGGGCAACCCCACCGGGGAGCTGTTTTTT.

The chain combines TRBV30 with TRBJ1-3; D remains ambiguous. Between the trimmed V and J ends, which lost 5 bases and 4 bases, there was a span of 9 bases. CDR3 length: 12 amino acids. Germline V gene data show CDR1 as GTSNPN and CDR2 as SVGIG (reference sequence). The CDR3 loop reads CAWSEWGNTIYF. The CDR3 DNA is TGTGCCTGGTCGGAATGGGGAAACACCATATATTTT.

The chain links TRBV2 to TRBJ1-3; perhaps TRBD1 as D (6 bases). Trimming removed 7 bases from V and 2 bases from J, with 15 bases in between. Germline V CDR1 and CDR2: SNHLY, FYNNEI. This CDR3 region has 15 residues. The DNA of the CDR3 is TGTGCCAGCAAGAAACCAGGGGAAACTGGAAACACCATATATTTT. Translating it yields CASKKPGETGNTIYF.

This clone was picked up a small number of times. This chain links TRBV5-8 with TRBJ1-1, with D possibly TRBD1 on 6 matching bases. Trimming took off 3 bases at V and 1 base at J, with 10 bases between the two ends. The CDR3 is 14 amino acids. Germline V gives CDR1 SGHTS, CDR2 YDEGEE. CDR3 region: CASSYLTGNTEAFF. In DNA form, the CDR3 reads TGTGCCAGCAGCTACCTGACAGGGAACACTGAAGCTTTCTTT.

The V call is TRBV10-3, the J call TRBJ2-7; perhaps TRBD1 as D (6 bases). From germline, CDR1 is ENHRY and CDR2 SYGVKD. This CDR3 is 14 amino acids long. V lost 6 bases to trimming and J lost 3 bases, with 15 bases between them. In nucleotides, the CDR3 is TGTGCCATCAGCGTACAGGGTTACAGCTACGAGCAGTACTTC. This encodes CAISVQGYSYEQYF.

V usage is TRBV7-9 and J usage is TRBJ1-2; D uncertain. Germline CDR1 reads SEHNR; CDR2 reads FQNEAQ (reference sequence). The CDR3 runs to 13 residues. With 3 bases removed from V and 6 bases from J, the gap between germline ends came to 11 bases. Here the CDR3 DNA reads TGTGCCAGCAGCTTGGAGGGTTACGATGGCTACACCTTC. Its protein is CASSLEGYDGYTF.

The chain combines TRBV18 with TRBJ2-1; D is unclear. This CDR3 is 13 amino acids long. Germline CDR1 reads KGHSH; CDR2 reads LQKENI. The germline V and J ends were trimmed by 4 bases and 1 base, with 5 bases remaining between them. The CDR3 loop is CASSQLSYNEQFF. The CDR3, as DNA: TGTGCCAGCTCACAGCTTTCCTACAATGAGCAGTTCTTC.

The rearrangement joins TRBV18 to TRBJ2-1; TRBD1 matches at 9 bases. J was trimmed by 7 bases and V by 2 bases; bases with no gene match: 12. The CDR3 sequence is 17 residues long. Germline V lookup: CDR1 KGHSH, CDR2 LQKENI. The CDR3 region has the DNA TGTGCCAGCTCACCAACAGGGGGCGCAACTTCGCGAAATGAGCAGTTCTTC. Its protein is CASSPTGGATSRNEQFF.

The chain joins TRBV18 to TRBJ2-7, with D possibly matching TRBD1 (6 bases). Germline CDR1 reads KGHSH; CDR2 reads LQKENI. The CDR3 sequence is 15 residues long. Trimming removed 3 bases from V and 5 bases from J, with 17 bases in between. The CDR3 DNA is TGTGCCAGCTCACCCAAACAGGGATTCTCTAACGAGCAGTACTTC. This translates into CASSPKQGFSNEQYF.

V is TRBV7-3 and J is TRBJ1-1, with a weak D call TRBD1 (6 bases). V lost 6 bases and J 1 base, leaving 15 bases between the germline ends. This CDR3 contains 15 residues. CDR1 and CDR2 from the germline V gene are SGHTA and FQGTGA. CDR3 DNA sequence: TGTGCCAGCAGACGGGGGGCATCGACGAACACTGAAGCTTTCTTT. Protein sequence: CASRRGASTNTEAFF.

This clone showed up just a few times. This chain joins TRBV19 and TRBJ1-2; 7 nucleotides agree with TRBD1. V lost 6 bases to trimming and J lost 3 bases; unmatched junction nucleotides: 10. In germline, CDR1 is LNHDA, CDR2 SQIVND (reference sequence). The CDR3 spans 15 residues. CDR3 DNA sequence: TGTGCCAGTAGCCGGGGGACAGCTACCCACTATGGCTACACCTTC. Amino acid sequence: CASSRGTATHYGYTF.

This clone occurred many times. V usage is TRBV10-1 and J usage is TRBJ2-1; TRBD2 matches 11 bases. Trimming cost V 2 bases and J 7 bases; bases outside gene matches: 7. CDR1 is WNHNN and CDR2 is SYGVQD in the germline V gene (reference sequence). This CDR3 is 16 amino acids long. CDR3 amino acids: CASSEEGSSGRNEQFF. The CDR3 DNA is TGCGCCAGCAGTGAGGAGGGTTCTAGCGGGAGGAATGAGCAGTTCTTC.

The gene calls are TRBV30 and TRBJ1-2; no firm D call. Germline CDR1 is GTSNPN and CDR2 is SVGIG (reference sequence). The CDR3 extends over 11 amino acids. V gave up 0 bases and J gave up 8 bases, with 7 bases separating them. For the CDR3, the DNA is TGTGCCTGGAGTGTTACGAGAGGCTACACCTTC. Its protein product is CAWSVTRGYTF.

The chain carries TRBV7-2 and TRBJ1-1; D is ambiguous. CDR3 length: 13 amino acids. With 4 bases removed from V and 1 base from J, the gap between germline ends came to 7 bases. Germline loops: CDR1 SGHTA, CDR2 FQGNSA. The CDR3 region is CASSSHQNTEAFF. CDR3 sequence (DNA): TGTGCCAGCAGCTCGCATCAGAACACTGAAGCTTTCTTT. Filled out from reference TRBV7-2 and TRBJ1-1, the complete variable domain reads GAGVSQSPSNKVTEKGKDVELRCDPISGHTALYWYRQSLGQGLEFLIYFQGNSAPDKSGLPSDRFSAERTGGSVSTLTIQRTQQEDSAVYLCASSSHQNTEAFFGQGTRLTVV.

The gene calls are TRBV28 and TRBJ2-3; unclear D gene. This CDR3 contains 11 residues. Trimming cost V 8 bases and J 4 bases, with 7 bases left between them. From germline, CDR1 is MDHEN and CDR2 SYDVKM. The CDR3, as DNA: TGTGCCAGCGCGTATGCAGATACGCAGTATTTT. Translated: CASAYADTQYF. Complete variable domain (other parts from reference TRBV28 and TRBJ2-3): DVKVTQSSRYLVKRTGEKVFLECVQDMDHENMFWYRQDPGLGLRLIYFSYDVKMKEKGDIPEGYSVSREKKERFSLILESASTNQTSMYLCASAYADTQYFGPGTRLTVL.

The rearrangement uses TRBV7-9 and TRBJ1-5; D is perhaps TRBD1 (6 bases). Trimming removed 5 bases at V and 4 bases at J, with 15 bases between. Germline assignment: CDR1 SEHNR and CDR2 FQNEAQ (reference sequence). The length of the CDR3 is 15 residues. The CDR3 DNA reads TGTGCCAGCAGCCCCGGGACACGACCTAATCAGCCCCAGCATTTT. Protein sequence: CASSPGTRPNQPQHF.

The chain has TRBV28 and TRBJ2-7; 7 bases fit TRBD2. The germline V gene has CDR1 MDHEN and CDR2 SYDVKM. The ends lost 2 bases at V and 2 bases at J; junction bases unmatched: 6. This CDR3 spans 15 amino acids. The CDR3 protein is CASSLGLAVPYEQYF. The CDR3 DNA is TGTGCCAGCAGTTTAGGGCTAGCGGTGCCCTACGAGCAGTACTTC.

The J gene is TRBJ2-1, the V gene TRBV7-2, with a tentative D call TRBD2 (5 bases). The CDR3 covers 13 residues. CDR1 is SGHTA, CDR2 FQGNSA, per germline. The V end was cut by 1 base, the J end by 8 bases, with 9 bases between. CDR3 sequence reads: CASSLEGLYEQFF. In DNA, the CDR3 is TGTGCCAGCAGCTTAGAAGGACTTTATGAGCAGTTCTTC.

The chain uses TRBV10-2 and TRBJ2-7, with D perhaps matching TRBD1 (6 bases). Germline CDR1 and CDR2: WSHSY and SAAADI. V lost 6 bases and J lost 4, with 16 bases in between. This CDR3 contains 14 residues. The CDR3 protein is CASSRYKGVYEQYF. In nucleotides, the CDR3 is TGCGCCAGCAGCCGGTATAAGGGGGTTTACGAGCAGTACTTC.

The chain has TRBV9 and TRBJ2-3; TRBD2 matches 8 bases. The junction had 2 bases not matched to a gene; V was cut back by 2 bases and J by 0 bases. Germline values: CDR1 SGDLS, CDR2 YYNGEE. The CDR3 loop spans 15 amino acids. CDR3 loop: CASSVREGSTDTQYF. CDR3 DNA: TGTGCCAGCAGCGTCCGGGAGGGAAGCACAGATACGCAGTATTTT.

CDR3 nucleotides: TGTGCCAGCAAAGGGACTAGCATCGCCGGGGAGCTGTTTTTT. Its protein product is CASKGTSIAGELFF. The chain joins TRBV2 to TRBJ2-2, with 9 positions matching TRBD2. V dropped 7 bases and J dropped 6; count of bases not matched to a gene: 6. CDR3 length equals 14 residues. Germline CDR1 and CDR2: SNHLY and FYNNEI.

The chain couples TRBV4-2 to TRBJ2-7; tentative D call: TRBD2 (6 bases). V was pared by 1 base and J by 2 bases, with 24 bases between. The CDR3 loop spans 19 amino acids. Germline values: CDR1 LGHNA, CDR2 YNFKEQ. CDR3 sequence: CASSQVGLDIGGRAYEQYF. As DNA, the CDR3 is TGTGCCAGCAGCCAAGTGGGACTTGATATCGGGGGACGAGCCTACGAGCAGTACTTC.

This clone was picked up a small number of times. For the CDR3, the DNA is TGTGCCAGCAGTAGCGGGGGGGTCGGGGAGCTGTTTTTT. Protein: CASSSGGVGELFF. The V gene is TRBV28, the J gene TRBJ2-2; 10 positions match TRBD2. Germline assignment: CDR1 MDHEN and CDR2 SYDVKM. Trimming cost V 5 bases and J 7 bases; bases outside gene matches: 1. CDR3 size: 13 residues.

The chain combines TRBV6-6 with TRBJ2-1, with a possible D match to TRBD2 (6 bases). The germline CDR1 and CDR2 sequences are MNHNY and SVGAGI (reference sequence). The V end lost 11 bases, the J end lost 5 bases, and 25 bases lay between the germline ends. CDR3 length: 16 residues. CDR3: CAAQGGTTGVHNEQFF. CDR3 DNA sequence: TGTGCCGCGCAGGGCGGGACCACGGGAGTTCACAATGAGCAGTTCTTC.